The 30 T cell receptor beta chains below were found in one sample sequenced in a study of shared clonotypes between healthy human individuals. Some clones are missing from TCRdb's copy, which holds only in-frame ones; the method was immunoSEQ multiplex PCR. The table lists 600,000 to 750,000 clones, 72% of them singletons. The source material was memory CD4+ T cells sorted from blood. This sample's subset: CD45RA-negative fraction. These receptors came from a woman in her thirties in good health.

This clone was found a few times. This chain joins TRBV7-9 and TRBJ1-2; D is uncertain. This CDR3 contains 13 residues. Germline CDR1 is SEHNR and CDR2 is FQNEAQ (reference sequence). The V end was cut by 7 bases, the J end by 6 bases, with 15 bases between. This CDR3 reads CASTLSIGDGYTF. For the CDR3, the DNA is TGTGCCAGCACCCTCTCCATTGGCGATGGCTACACCTTC.

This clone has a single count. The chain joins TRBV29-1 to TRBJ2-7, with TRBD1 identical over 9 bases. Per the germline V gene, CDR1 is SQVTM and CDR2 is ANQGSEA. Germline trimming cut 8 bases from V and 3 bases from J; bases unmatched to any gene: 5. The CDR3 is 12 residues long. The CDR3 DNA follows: TGCAGCATTCGGACAGGGGTCTACGAGCAGTACTTC. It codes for CSIRTGVYEQYF.

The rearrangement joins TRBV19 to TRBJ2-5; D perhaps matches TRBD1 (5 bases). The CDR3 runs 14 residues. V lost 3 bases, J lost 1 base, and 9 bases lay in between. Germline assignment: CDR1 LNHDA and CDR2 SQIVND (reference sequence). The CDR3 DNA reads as TGTGCCAGTAGTATTCAGGGTTCCCAAGAGACCCAGTACTTC. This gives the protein CASSIQGSQETQYF.

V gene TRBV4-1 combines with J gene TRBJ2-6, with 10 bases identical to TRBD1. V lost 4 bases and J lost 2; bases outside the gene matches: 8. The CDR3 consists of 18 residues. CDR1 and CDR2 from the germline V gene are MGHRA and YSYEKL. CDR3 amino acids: CASSRLGTGATGANVLTF. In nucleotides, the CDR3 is TGCGCCAGCAGCCGCCTAGGGACAGGGGCTACTGGGGCCAACGTCCTGACTTTC.

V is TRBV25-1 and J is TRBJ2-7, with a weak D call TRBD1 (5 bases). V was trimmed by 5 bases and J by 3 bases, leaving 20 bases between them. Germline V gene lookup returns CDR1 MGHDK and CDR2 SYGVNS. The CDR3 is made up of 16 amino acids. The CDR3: CASSPGSTASYYEQYF. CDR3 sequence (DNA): TGTGCCAGCAGTCCTGGGTCGACAGCGTCCTACTACGAGCAGTACTTC.

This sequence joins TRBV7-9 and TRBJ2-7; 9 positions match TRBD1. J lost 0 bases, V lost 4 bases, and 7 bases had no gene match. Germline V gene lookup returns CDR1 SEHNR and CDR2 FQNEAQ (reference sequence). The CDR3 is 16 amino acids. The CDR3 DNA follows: TGTGCCAGCAGCTGGAGACAGGGGGTCAGCTCCTACGAGCAGTACTTC. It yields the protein CASSWRQGVSSYEQYF.

CDR3 nucleotides: TGTGCCACCCGGCTAGCGGGAGATGTTGGCGAGCAGTACTTC. Translated: CATRLAGDVGEQYF. The gene calls are TRBV6-6 and TRBJ2-7; TRBD2 matches at 10 bases. Germline V gene lookup returns CDR1 MNHNY and CDR2 SVGAGI (reference sequence). V dropped 10 bases and J dropped 6; count of bases not matched to a gene: 12. The CDR3 is made up of 14 amino acids.

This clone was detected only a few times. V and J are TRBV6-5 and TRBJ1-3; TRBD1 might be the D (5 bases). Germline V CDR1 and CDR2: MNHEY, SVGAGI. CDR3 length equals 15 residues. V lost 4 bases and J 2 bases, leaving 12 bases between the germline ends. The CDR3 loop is CASSSGTDAGNTIYF. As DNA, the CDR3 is TGTGCCAGCAGTTCCGGGACCGACGCTGGAAACACCATATATTTT.

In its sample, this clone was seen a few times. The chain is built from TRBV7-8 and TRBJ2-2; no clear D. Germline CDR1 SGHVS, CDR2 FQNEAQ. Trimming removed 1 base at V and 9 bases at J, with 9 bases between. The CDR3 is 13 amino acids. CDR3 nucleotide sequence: TGTGCCAGCAGCTTAGGACCAGTCCGGGAGCTGTTTTTT. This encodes CASSLGPVRELFF.

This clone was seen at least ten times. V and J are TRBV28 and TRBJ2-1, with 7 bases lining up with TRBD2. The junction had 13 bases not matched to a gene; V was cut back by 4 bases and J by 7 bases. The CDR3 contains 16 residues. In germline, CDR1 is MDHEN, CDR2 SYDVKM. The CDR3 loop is CASSWPSGGSRNEQFF. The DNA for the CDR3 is TGTGCCAGCAGTTGGCCCAGCGGCGGGAGTAGGAATGAGCAGTTCTTC.

CDR3 sequence reads: CASSLYGAEDTQYF. CDR3 in DNA: TGTGCCAGCAGTTTATACGGGGCGGAAGATACGCAGTATTTT. The chain uses TRBV27 and TRBJ2-3, with D possibly being TRBD1 or TRBD2 (5 bases each). This CDR3 is built from 14 residues. CDR1 MNHEY and CDR2 SMNVEV come from the germline V gene (reference sequence). The germline V and J ends were trimmed by 1 base and 5 bases, with 10 bases remaining between them.

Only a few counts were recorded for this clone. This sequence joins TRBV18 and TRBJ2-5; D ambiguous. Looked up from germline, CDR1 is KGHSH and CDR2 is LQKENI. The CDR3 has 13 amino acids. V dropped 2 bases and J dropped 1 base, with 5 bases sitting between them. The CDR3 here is CASSPNAQETQYF. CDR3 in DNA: TGTGCCAGCTCACCAAATGCCCAAGAGACCCAGTACTTC.

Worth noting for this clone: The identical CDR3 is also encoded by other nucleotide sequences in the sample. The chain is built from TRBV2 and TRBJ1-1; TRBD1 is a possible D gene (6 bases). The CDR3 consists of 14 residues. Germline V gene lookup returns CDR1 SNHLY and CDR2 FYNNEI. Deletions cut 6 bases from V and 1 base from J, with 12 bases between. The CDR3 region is CASRARGGNTEAFF. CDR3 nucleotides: TGTGCCAGCAGGGCGCGAGGGGGGAACACTGAAGCTTTCTTT.

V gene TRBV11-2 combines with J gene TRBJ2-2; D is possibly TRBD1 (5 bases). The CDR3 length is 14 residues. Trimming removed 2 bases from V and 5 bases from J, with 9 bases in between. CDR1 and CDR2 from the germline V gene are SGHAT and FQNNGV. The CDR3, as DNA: TGTGCCAGCAGCTTAACCCAGGGAACCGGGGAGCTGTTTTTT. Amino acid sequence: CASSLTQGTGELFF.

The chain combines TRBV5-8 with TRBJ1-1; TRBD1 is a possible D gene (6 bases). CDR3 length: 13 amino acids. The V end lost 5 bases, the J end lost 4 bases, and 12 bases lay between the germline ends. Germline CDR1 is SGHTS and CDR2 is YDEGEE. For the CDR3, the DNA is TGTGCCAGCAGAATGAAGACAGGCACTGAAGCTTTCTTT. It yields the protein CASRMKTGTEAFF.

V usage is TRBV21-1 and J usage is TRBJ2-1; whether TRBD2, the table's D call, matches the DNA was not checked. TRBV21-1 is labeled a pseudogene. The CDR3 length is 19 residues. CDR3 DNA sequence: TGTGCCAGCAGCAAAGCGCGGACTAGCGGGTTCCCCTCCTACAATGAGCAGTTCTTC. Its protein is CASSKARTSGFPSYNEQFF.

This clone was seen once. The CDR3 loop is CASSLRVRNTEAFF. For the CDR3, the DNA is TGTGCCAGTAGTCTCAGGGTCAGGAACACTGAAGCTTTCTTT. The chain recombines TRBV19 with TRBJ1-1; possibly TRBD1 for D (5 bases). The CDR3 contains 14 residues. Trimming shortened V by 5 bases and J by 1 base, and 11 bases separated the two germline ends. From germline, CDR1 is LNHDA and CDR2 SQIVND (reference sequence).

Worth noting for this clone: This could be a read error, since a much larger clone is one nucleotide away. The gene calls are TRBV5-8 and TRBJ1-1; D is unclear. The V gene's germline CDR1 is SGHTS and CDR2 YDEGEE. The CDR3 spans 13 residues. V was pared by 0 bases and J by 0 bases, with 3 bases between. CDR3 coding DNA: TGTGCCAGCAGCTTGGGACTGAACACTGAAGCTTTCTTT. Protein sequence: CASSLGLNTEAFF.

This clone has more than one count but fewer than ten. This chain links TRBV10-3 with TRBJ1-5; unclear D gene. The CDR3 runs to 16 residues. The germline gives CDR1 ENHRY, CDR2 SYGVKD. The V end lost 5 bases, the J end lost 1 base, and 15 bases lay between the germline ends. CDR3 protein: CAISKSAGQSNQPQHF. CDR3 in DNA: TGTGCCATCAGTAAATCGGCCGGCCAAAGCAATCAGCCCCAGCATTTT.

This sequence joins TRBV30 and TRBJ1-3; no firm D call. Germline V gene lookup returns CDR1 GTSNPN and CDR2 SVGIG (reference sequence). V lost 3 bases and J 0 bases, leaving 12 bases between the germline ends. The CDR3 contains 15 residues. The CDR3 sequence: CAWRSAGYSGNTIYF. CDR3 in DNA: TGTGCCTGGAGGTCGGCAGGCTACTCTGGAAACACCATATATTTT.

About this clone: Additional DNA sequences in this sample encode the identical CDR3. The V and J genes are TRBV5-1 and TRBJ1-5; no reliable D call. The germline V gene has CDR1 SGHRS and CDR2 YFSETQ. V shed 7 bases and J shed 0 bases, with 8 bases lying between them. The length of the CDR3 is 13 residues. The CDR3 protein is CASAGDSNQPQHF. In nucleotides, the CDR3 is TGCGCCAGCGCAGGAGATAGCAATCAGCCCCAGCATTTT.

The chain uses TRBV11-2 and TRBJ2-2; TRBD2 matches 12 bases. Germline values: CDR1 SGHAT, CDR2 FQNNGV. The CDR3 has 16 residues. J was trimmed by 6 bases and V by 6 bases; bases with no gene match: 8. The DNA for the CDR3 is TGTGCCAGCAGACCAACTCGACTAGCGGGAGCCGGGGAGCTGTTTTTT. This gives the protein CASRPTRLAGAGELFF.

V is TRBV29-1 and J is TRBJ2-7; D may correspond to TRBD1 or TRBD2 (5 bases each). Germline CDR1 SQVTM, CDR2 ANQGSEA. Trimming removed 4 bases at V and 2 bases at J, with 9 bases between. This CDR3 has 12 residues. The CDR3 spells CSVGDGAYEQYF. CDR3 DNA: TGCAGCGTTGGGGACGGTGCCTACGAGCAGTACTTC.

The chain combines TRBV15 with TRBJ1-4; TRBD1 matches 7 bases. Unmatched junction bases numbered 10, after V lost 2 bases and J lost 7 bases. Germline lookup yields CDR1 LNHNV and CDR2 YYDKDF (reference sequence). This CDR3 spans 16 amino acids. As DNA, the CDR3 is TGTGCCACCAGCAGACCTCTGGACAGGCGAGGTGAAAAACTGTTTTTT. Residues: CATSRPLDRRGEKLFF.

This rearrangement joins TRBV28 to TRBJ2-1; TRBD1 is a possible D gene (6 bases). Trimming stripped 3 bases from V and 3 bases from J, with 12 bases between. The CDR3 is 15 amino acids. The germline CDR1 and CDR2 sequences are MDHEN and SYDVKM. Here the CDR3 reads CASSFRGTFYNEQFF. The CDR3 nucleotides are TGTGCCAGCAGTTTTCGAGGGACATTCTACAATGAGCAGTTCTTC.

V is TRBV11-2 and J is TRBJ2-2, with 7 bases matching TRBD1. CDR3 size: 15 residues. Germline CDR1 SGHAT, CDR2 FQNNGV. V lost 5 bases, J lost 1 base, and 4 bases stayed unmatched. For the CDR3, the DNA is TGTGCCAGCAGCCACAGGGGCCTGAACACCGGGGAGCTGTTTTTT. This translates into CASSHRGLNTGELFF.

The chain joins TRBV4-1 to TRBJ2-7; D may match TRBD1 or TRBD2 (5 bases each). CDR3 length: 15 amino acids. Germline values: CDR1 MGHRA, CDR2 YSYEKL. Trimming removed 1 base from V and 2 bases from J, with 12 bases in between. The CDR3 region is CASSQAGAGTYEQYF. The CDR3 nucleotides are TGCGCCAGCAGCCAAGCCGGGGCAGGGACCTACGAGCAGTACTTC.

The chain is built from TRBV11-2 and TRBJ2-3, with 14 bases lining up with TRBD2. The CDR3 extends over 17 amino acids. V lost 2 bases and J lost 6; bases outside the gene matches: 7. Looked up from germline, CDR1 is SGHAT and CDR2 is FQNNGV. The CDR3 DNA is TGTGCCAGCAGCTTAATCGGGACTAGCGGGAGTCCCGATACGCAGTATTTT. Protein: CASSLIGTSGSPDTQYF.

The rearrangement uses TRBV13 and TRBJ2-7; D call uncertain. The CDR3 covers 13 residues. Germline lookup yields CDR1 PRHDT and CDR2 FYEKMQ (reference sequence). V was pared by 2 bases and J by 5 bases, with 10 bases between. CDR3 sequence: CASSLPQVHEQYF. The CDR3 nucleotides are TGTGCCAGCAGCTTACCGCAGGTCCACGAGCAGTACTTC.

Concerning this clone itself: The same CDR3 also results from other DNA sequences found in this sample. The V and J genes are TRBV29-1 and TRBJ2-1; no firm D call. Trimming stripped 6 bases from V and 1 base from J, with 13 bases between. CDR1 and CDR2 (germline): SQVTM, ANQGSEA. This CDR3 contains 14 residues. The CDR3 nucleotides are TGCAGCGTATCGAACGGTCGGTCCTACAATGAGCAGTTCTTC. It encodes CSVSNGRSYNEQFF.